These T cell receptor beta chains were read from a single sample in a study of identical twins. Using its own MiXCR run on the 5' RACE reads, TCRdb lists one record per CDR3 protein. Among some 570,000 distinct CDR3 sequences, around 22% were seen once, and the ten largest hold approximately 0.49%. This same sample was also taken into another study, of yellow fever vaccine responses in identical twins.

Input material: CD4+ T cells sorted from blood. The receptors derive from a woman aged 18-35 years in good health. CDR3s leave out the opening cysteine and the closing phenylalanine or tryptophan. Each record gives: D gene, J gene, V gene, CDR3 protein. The D gene is left open where the match is weak.

D gene: -
J gene: TRBJ1-4
V gene: TRBV19
CDR3 protein: ASSTSEMGKLF

D gene: TRBD1
J gene: TRBJ2-1
V gene: TRBV6-1
CDR3 protein: ASSHNQGAGGEQF

D gene: TRBD2
J gene: TRBJ2-1
V gene: TRBV12-5
CDR3 protein: ASGSTMGLAGVRGEQF

D gene: -
J gene: TRBJ1-1
V gene: TRBV28
CDR3 protein: ASTGDGSEAF

D gene: -
J gene: TRBJ2-2
V gene: TRBV20-1
CDR3 protein: GARPRPRETGELF

D gene: -
J gene: TRBJ2-5
V gene: TRBV24-1
CDR3 protein: ATSDPNRAETQY

D gene: TRBD2
J gene: TRBJ2-1
V gene: TRBV7-3
CDR3 protein: ASSLTHRTSGNNEQF

D gene: -
J gene: TRBJ2-7
V gene: TRBV29-1
CDR3 protein: SVEDVGGSSYEQY

D gene: -
J gene: TRBJ2-2
V gene: TRBV4-1
CDR3 protein: ASSQLFGGADTGELF

D gene: TRBD2
J gene: TRBJ2-2
V gene: TRBV7-9
CDR3 protein: ASARLAGGPNTGELF

D gene: -
J gene: TRBJ2-2
V gene: TRBV12-3/TRBV12-4
CDR3 protein: ASSLVDPMTGELF

D gene: -
J gene: TRBJ2-5
V gene: TRBV20-1
CDR3 protein: SARPDGWAQY

D gene: TRBD2
J gene: TRBJ2-3
V gene: TRBV5-1
CDR3 protein: ASSLMGSGFSTDTQY

D gene: -
J gene: TRBJ2-3
V gene: TRBV7-2
CDR3 protein: ASRKPASTDTQY

D gene: -
J gene: TRBJ1-1
V gene: TRBV3-1
CDR3 protein: ASTERGIQTEAF

D gene: TRBD2
J gene: TRBJ2-1
V gene: TRBV12-3/TRBV12-4
CDR3 protein: AIRTSGGAIYNEQF

D gene: TRBD2
J gene: TRBJ2-7
V gene: TRBV5-5
CDR3 protein: ASSLVLADYYEQY

D gene: -
J gene: TRBJ2-1
V gene: TRBV4-2
CDR3 protein: ASSQDVDSYNEQF

D gene: -
J gene: TRBJ1-5
V gene: TRBV24-1
CDR3 protein: ATSASGNGNQPQH

D gene: TRBD1
J gene: TRBJ2-1
V gene: TRBV20-1
CDR3 protein: SARDTGTGLGNEQF

D gene: -
J gene: TRBJ2-3
V gene: TRBV10-3
CDR3 protein: AIQRTDTQY

D gene: -
J gene: TRBJ2-3
V gene: TRBV5-1
CDR3 protein: ASSLWQGTDTQY

D gene: -
J gene: TRBJ2-7
V gene: TRBV20-1
CDR3 protein: SARVPPTYEQY

D gene: -
J gene: TRBJ2-7
V gene: TRBV7-2
CDR3 protein: ASSPRTRYEQY

D gene: -
J gene: TRBJ2-2
V gene: TRBV5-1
CDR3 protein: ASSSATPSTGELF

D gene: -
J gene: TRBJ2-3
V gene: TRBV6-5
CDR3 protein: ASSYSTGPSTDTQY

D gene: -
J gene: TRBJ2-3
V gene: TRBV29-1
CDR3 protein: SGSRDLGTDTQY

D gene: -
J gene: TRBJ1-2
V gene: TRBV12-3/TRBV12-4
CDR3 protein: ASSLGPGYGYT

D gene: -
J gene: TRBJ1-1
V gene: TRBV5-1
CDR3 protein: ASSLEWAHSEAF

D gene: -
J gene: TRBJ2-1
V gene: TRBV6-1
CDR3 protein: ASSETSRLAYNEQF

D gene: -
J gene: TRBJ2-2
V gene: TRBV4-1
CDR3 protein: ASSTQPGHGGELF